These 32 T cell receptor beta chains were sequenced from one sample in a study of regulatory T cells in long-lasting Graves disease. Construction of the TCR beta libraries employed iRepertoire HTBI primers in conjunction with Arm-PCR of CDR3 regions. TCRdb processed the multiplex PCR reads anew with MiXCR; each CDR3 protein has one entry. Of about 380,000 distinct CDR3 sequences listed, about 16% are singletons. Time point described: newly diagnosed GD, antithyroid drugs for less than 3 months. PBMCs provided the RNA from which the TCR library was made. The sequencing used peripheral blood mononuclear cells (PBMCs), collected at new diagnosis, from a patient treated with antithyroid drugs. The receptors were sampled from a female donor with Graves disease.

This clonotype has at least ten counts. This chain links TRBV30 with TRBJ2-7; a possible D gene is TRBD1 (6 bases). This CDR3 contains 15 residues. Trimming pared 4 bases from V and 4 bases from J, leaving 20 bases between. Looked up from germline, CDR1 is GTSNPN and CDR2 is SVGIG (reference sequence). The CDR3 sequence: CAWMVEGQPVYEQYF. The DNA of the CDR3 is TGTGCCTGGATGGTTGAAGGACAGCCAGTATACGAGCAGTACTTC.

This clonotype was seen many times. The chain employs TRBV11-2 and TRBJ2-5; D is perhaps TRBD1 (6 bases). The length of the CDR3 is 17 residues. Trimming took 5 bases from V and 0 from J, leaving 19 bases between them. Germline-derived CDR1 and CDR2 are SGHAT and FQNNGV. The CDR3 DNA is TGTGCCAGCAGCGAACGGGACATACCCCTGTACCAAGAGACCCAGTACTTC. Translation gives CASSERDIPLYQETQYF.

CDR3 sequence reads: CASSEGQGPTYEQYF. CDR3 bases: TGTGCCAGCAGTGAAGGACAGGGGCCCACCTACGAGCAGTACTTC. The rearrangement joins TRBV2 to TRBJ2-7; 8 bases agree with TRBD1. The germline V gene has CDR1 SNHLY and CDR2 FYNNEI. The trim removed 1 base at V and 2 bases at J, leaving 4 bases unmatched. CDR3 length: 15 residues.

This clonotype has at least ten counts. The V gene is TRBV2, the J gene TRBJ2-3; D gene uncertain. V shed 4 bases and J shed 2 bases, with 10 bases lying between them. From germline, CDR1 is SNHLY and CDR2 FYNNEI. The CDR3 is 14 residues long. The CDR3 region is CASSAGISTDTQYF. In nucleotides, the CDR3 is TGTGCCAGCAGTGCCGGAATATCCACAGATACGCAGTATTTT.

This clonotype was counted many times. The chain combines TRBV6-1 with TRBJ1-2; D ambiguous. Trimming shortened V by 6 bases and J by 2 bases, and 10 bases separated the two germline ends. The CDR3 consists of 13 residues. Germline lookup yields CDR1 MNHNS and CDR2 SASEGT. The chain's CDR3 is CASRPRGNYGYTF. The CDR3 DNA sequence: TGTGCCAGCAGACCAAGAGGGAACTATGGCTACACCTTC.

This clonotype was seen a handful of times. This chain uses TRBV20-1 with TRBJ2-1; unclear D gene. Germline V gene data show CDR1 as DFQATT and CDR2 as SNEGSKA (reference sequence). V shed 5 bases and J shed 2 bases, with 10 bases lying between them. The CDR3 runs 13 residues. CDR3 DNA: TGCAGTGCTTCCGACTCGACCTACAATGAGCAGTTCTTC. It translates to CSASDSTYNEQFF.

About this clonotype itself: This may be a read error, as it is one base from a much larger clone. CDR3 sequence: CASTKGWGLYNEQYF. DNA for the CDR3: TGTGCCAGCACGAAGGGGTGGGGGTTATACAATGAGCAGTACTTC. The chain recombines TRBV27 with TRBJ2-7, with D perhaps matching TRBD1 or TRBD2 (5 bases each). CDR1 and CDR2 from the germline V gene are MNHEY and SMNVEV (reference sequence). The V gene lost 7 bases and the J gene lost 7 bases, with 23 bases spanning the gap. The CDR3 is 15 amino acids.

This clonotype appeared many times. The chain joins TRBV29-1 to TRBJ2-7, with 8 bases lining up with TRBD2. V was pared by 5 bases and J by 0 bases, with 6 bases of the junction left unmatched. The CDR3 is 14 residues long. Germline V gene lookup returns CDR1 SQVTM and CDR2 ANQGSEA. CDR3 region: CSVRGGGSSYEQYF. DNA for the CDR3: TGCAGCGTTCGGGGCGGGGGGAGCTCCTACGAGCAGTACTTC.

The V call is TRBV19, the J call TRBJ2-7; the match to TRBD2 covers 13 bases. Germline loops: CDR1 LNHDA, CDR2 SQIVND (reference sequence). Unmatched junction bases numbered 8, after V lost 10 bases and J lost 5 bases. The CDR3 is 14 residues long. CDR3: CATSGTSGTHEQYF. In DNA, the CDR3 is TGTGCCACCTCCGGGACTAGCGGGACCCACGAGCAGTACTTC.

This clonotype has at least ten counts. The V gene is TRBV2, the J gene TRBJ2-5; 9 positions match TRBD1. Germline V lookup: CDR1 SNHLY, CDR2 FYNNEI. The V segment lost 8 bases and the J segment 1 base; nucleotides outside the gene matches: 8. The CDR3 runs to 15 residues. The chain's CDR3 is CASDGQGLGQETQYF. CDR3 nucleotides: TGTGCCAGCGACGGACAGGGGTTGGGCCAAGAGACCCAGTACTTC.

This clonotype has ten or more counts. The chain couples TRBV28 to TRBJ2-7; 8 nucleotides align to TRBD2. V was clipped by 3 bases and J by 4 bases; unmatched bases: 5. CDR3 length: 14 residues. CDR1 MDHEN and CDR2 SYDVKM come from the germline V gene. This chain's CDR3 is CASSLAGGTYEQYF. As DNA, the CDR3 is TGTGCCAGCAGTTTGGCGGGAGGCACATACGAGCAGTACTTC.

This clonotype was seen repeatedly, ten times or more. The V call is TRBV10-3, the J call TRBJ2-7, with D possibly called TRBD1 or TRBD2 (5 bases each). CDR3 length: 13 residues. Between the trimmed V and J ends, which lost 8 bases and 3 bases, there was a span of 14 bases. Germline V gene lookup returns CDR1 ENHRY and CDR2 SYGVKD. The CDR3 loop reads CAILATDRYEQYF. The CDR3 DNA reads as TGTGCCATCTTAGCGACAGACCGCTACGAGCAGTACTTC.

This clonotype was detected ten times or more. The chain is built from TRBV18 and TRBJ1-6; tentatively, D is TRBD1 (5 bases). Per germline, CDR1 KGHSH and CDR2 LQKENI. V was cut by 7 bases and J by 5 bases, with 9 bases left in between. The CDR3 sequence is 13 residues long. DNA of the CDR3: TGTGCCAGCTTCCGGGACCATAATTCACCCCTCCACTTT. As protein: CASFRDHNSPLHF.

This clonotype was counted ten times or more. This chain links TRBV6-1 with TRBJ2-7; no clear D gene. Germline V gene sequence: CDR1 MNHNS, CDR2 SASEGT. The CDR3 length is 12 residues. Trimming shortened V by 5 bases and J by 2 bases, and 7 bases separated the two germline ends. CDR3 in amino acids: CASSPSTYEQYF. CDR3 in DNA: TGTGCCAGCAGTCCGAGCACCTACGAGCAGTACTTC.

V is TRBV18 and J is TRBJ1-1; 7 bases map to TRBD1. The germline gives CDR1 KGHSH, CDR2 LQKENI. V gave up 1 base and J gave up 1 base; unmatched junction bases: 3. The CDR3 extends over 15 amino acids. The CDR3 nucleotides read TGTGCCAGCTCACCACGGGAGGGGGCGAACACTGAAGCTTTCTTT. Residues: CASSPREGANTEAFF.

The V and J genes are TRBV3-1 and TRBJ1-5; D gene ambiguous. Trimming stripped 3 bases from V and 4 bases from J, with 10 bases between. The CDR3 spans 14 residues. CDR1 is LGHDT, CDR2 YNNKEL, per germline (reference sequence). The CDR3 region is CASSQEQENQPQHF. CDR3 nucleotides: TGTGCCAGCAGCCAGGAACAAGAGAATCAGCCCCAGCATTTT.

There are many counts of this clonotype. The chain links TRBV27 to TRBJ2-3; tentative D call: TRBD1 (6 bases). TRBJ2-1 explains the end of the DNA better; the J call may be wrong. The germline V gene encodes CDR1 MNHEY and CDR2 SMNVEV (reference sequence). The CDR3 has 13 residues. As DNA, the CDR3 is TGTGCCAGCAGTGGGACAAGCAATAATGAGCAGTTCTTC. It yields the protein CASSGTSNNEQFF.

This clonotype was seen ten or more times. This chain connects TRBV12-3 or TRBV12-4 to TRBJ2-3; D may correspond to TRBD1 or TRBD2 (5 bases each). V was cut by 6 bases and J by 5 bases, with 21 bases left in between. The CDR3 is made up of 16 amino acids. The CDR3: CASSDGTWGSEDTQYF. The CDR3 DNA reads TGTGCCAGCAGCGACGGGACCTGGGGGTCGGAAGATACGCAGTATTTT.

This clonotype was recorded many times. The chain carries TRBV4-1 and TRBJ2-3; 13 nucleotides align to TRBD2. Germline values: CDR1 MGHRA, CDR2 YSYEKL. Trimming removed 3 bases from V and 2 bases from J; junction bases left unmatched: 5. CDR3 length equals 17 residues. CDR3 sequence: CASSHGTSGATTDTQYF. CDR3 coding DNA: TGCGCCAGCAGCCACGGGACTAGCGGGGCAACCACAGATACGCAGTATTTT.

At least ten counts were recorded for this clonotype. In nucleotides, the CDR3 is TGTGCCAGCAGCTTAGGGCTTGATTCACCCCTCCACTTT. Translated: CASSLGLDSPLHF. This sequence joins TRBV11-3 and TRBJ1-6; the D is unclear. Trimming shortened V by 1 base and J by 8 bases, and 6 bases separated the two germline ends. CDR1 is SGHNT, CDR2 YENEEA, per germline. The CDR3 contains 13 residues.

In this sample, this clonotype turned up many times. This sequence joins TRBV2 and TRBJ2-1, with 8 bases aligning to TRBD1. The CDR3 covers 16 residues. CDR1 is SNHLY and CDR2 is FYNNEI in the germline V gene. J was trimmed by 7 bases and V by 6 bases; bases with no gene match: 14. DNA for the CDR3: TGTGCCAGCAGGGACCCCGGGACAGGTAAACGGAATGAGCAGTTCTTC. This codes for CASRDPGTGKRNEQFF.

This rearrangement joins TRBV6-1 to TRBJ2-6; D remains unclear. CDR3 length equals 18 residues. Germline V CDR1 and CDR2: MNHNS, SASEGT. V lost 7 bases and J lost 5, with 24 bases in between. The CDR3 protein is CASMPLQKVARRANVLTF. The CDR3 DNA reads TGTGCCAGCATGCCCTTACAGAAGGTCGCTCGCAGGGCCAACGTCCTGACTTTC.

As to this clonotype: Possible read error: a much larger clone is one base away. This sequence joins TRBV7-2 and TRBJ2-7; D not resolved. Germline loops: CDR1 SGHTA, CDR2 FQGNSA. CDR3 length: 14 residues. CDR3 DNA sequence: TGTGCCTGCAGCCCCCCCCAAAGACCCTACGAGCAGTACTTC. Encoded protein: CACSPPQRPYEQYF.

This chain uses TRBV3-1 with TRBJ1-3, with unresolved D. CDR1 and CDR2 from the germline V gene are LGHDT and YNNKEL (reference sequence). V lost 2 bases to trimming and J lost 4 bases, with 6 bases between them. The CDR3 runs 13 residues. The CDR3: CASSQWRGNTIYF. The CDR3 DNA follows: TGTGCCAGCAGCCAATGGAGGGGAAACACCATATATTTT.

This clonotype was counted at least ten times. The chain joins TRBV5-6 to TRBJ1-4; the D gene is possibly TRBD1 (6 bases). This CDR3 is 16 amino acids long. The germline gives CDR1 SGHDT, CDR2 YYEEEE. The ends were cut back, 3 bases at V and 4 bases at J, with 16 bases in the middle. CDR3 coding DNA: TGTGCCAGCAGCTCCCTCCGTCGGACAGATAATGAAAAACTGTTTTTT. Amino acid sequence: CASSSLRRTDNEKLFF. The full variable domain, its missing parts supplied by reference TRBV5-6 and TRBJ1-4, is DAGVTQSPTHLIKTRGQQVTLRCSPKSGHDTVSWYQQALGQGPQFIFQYYEEEERQRGNFPDRFSGHQFPNYSSELNVNALLLGDSALYLCASSSLRRTDNEKLFFGSGTQLSVL.

As concerns this clonotype: A much larger clone differs by one base, so this may be a read error. The chain joins TRBV5-4 to TRBJ1-2; D is perhaps TRBD1 (5 bases). V shed 4 bases and J shed 4 bases, with 20 bases lying between them. This CDR3 is built from 16 residues. CDR1 SGHNT and CDR2 YYREEE come from the germline V gene (reference sequence). Here the CDR3 DNA reads TGTGCCAGCAGCCTGGAGGGGTGGGCAGAAACCTATGGCTACACCTTC. Its protein is CASSLEGWAETYGYTF.

This clonotype was recorded many times. The J gene is TRBJ1-5, the V gene TRBV27; the match to TRBD1 covers 10 bases. CDR3 length equals 14 residues. J gave up 9 bases and V 6 bases, and 8 bases lay outside the gene matches. CDR1 MNHEY and CDR2 SMNVEV come from the germline V gene (reference sequence). The CDR3 protein is CASSDRGPSGPQHF. Here the CDR3 DNA reads TGTGCCAGCAGCGACAGGGGGCCCTCCGGGCCCCAGCATTTT.

In regard to this clonotype: One junction end disagrees with the germline gene, perhaps due to a read error. The CDR3 loop is CASSDSGIGRNEQFF. The CDR3 DNA reads as TGTGCCAGCAGTGACTCTGGCATCGGGCGGAATGAGCAGTTCTTC. J is TRBJ2-1 and V is TRBV6-2 or TRBV6-3; D uncertain. CDR3 size: 15 residues. CDR1 and CDR2 (germline): MNHEY, SVGEGT.

This clonotype was seen at least ten times. This chain joins TRBV28 and TRBJ2-7; TRBD2 is a possible D gene (5 bases). Trimming left V 3 bases short and J 2 bases short, with 14 bases between. CDR3 length equals 15 residues. From germline, CDR1 is MDHEN and CDR2 SYDVKM. The DNA of the CDR3 is TGTGCCAGCAGTTTTCAACGACTACTTACCTACGAGCAGTACTTC. Protein: CASSFQRLLTYEQYF.

This clonotype was seen repeatedly, ten times or more. This chain uses TRBV13 with TRBJ1-1; D uncertain. The germline V and J ends were trimmed by 6 bases and 3 bases, with 14 bases remaining between them. This CDR3 has 14 amino acids. Germline CDR1 PRHDT, CDR2 FYEKMQ (reference sequence). The CDR3 protein is CASSQLYPDTEAFF. The CDR3 DNA follows: TGTGCCAGCAGTCAGTTGTATCCGGACACTGAAGCTTTCTTT.

This clonotype was seen a single time. The chain has TRBV10-3 and TRBJ1-3, with 7 bases that match TRBD1. There are 16 residues in the CDR3. Trimming took 2 bases from V and 1 from J; bases not matched to a gene: 5. Germline V lookup: CDR1 ENHRY, CDR2 SYGVKD. This CDR3 reads CAISERTGVSGNTIYF. As DNA, the CDR3 is TGTGCCATCAGTGAGAGGACAGGTGTATCTGGAAACACCATATATTTT.

This clonotype was counted a few times. This sequence joins TRBV12-3 or TRBV12-4 and TRBJ2-1; 8 bases match TRBD2. CDR3 length equals 15 residues. After removal of 3 bases from V and 10 bases from J, the junction contained 11 bases not matched to a gene. The CDR3 DNA reads as TGTGCCAGCAGTTTTACGGCTAGCGGGTTGGAAGAGCAGTTCTTC. As protein: CASSFTASGLEEQFF.